One T cell receptor (beta chain) is described in this entry. Its antigen remains undetermined. No much larger clone is present one base from it, and per-base qualities are unavailable. These data originate in a study of graft-versus-host responses after intestinal transplantation (dated by TCRdb to 2020 to 2023). For context, the study as a whole: Recipients received multivisceral, liver-intestinal, or isolated intestinal transplants. Bulk TCR-beta CDR3 sequencing was used to track graft-versus-host and host-versus-graft alloreactive T cell clones in the graft, circulation and bone marrow after intestinal transplantation. To identify alloreactive clones, pre-transplant mixed lymphocyte reaction products were sequenced and then compared with unstimulated pre-transplant donor and recipient T cells. Samples from three later patients were sequenced in-house on an Illumina MiSeq with MiXCR processing rather than by the commercial service. Of the roughly 24 intestinal transplant recipients enrolled in the cohort, one of whom was a retransplant, 3 patients without pretransplant specimens were excluded. Donor T cell macrochimerism was defined as a peak of at least 4% donor T cells among recipient peripheral blood mononuclear cells. Every recipient was given anti-thymocyte globulin induction, followed by 2 to 3 years of maintenance tacrolimus and steroids.

The time point label of this sample denotes: cells obtained before transplantation from donor or recipient. CD3+CD4+ and CD3+CD8+ populations were FACS-sorted from unstimulated pre-transplant donor and recipient cells taken from spleen or lymph nodes. The study at large found these results: Early after transplant, peak levels of circulating GvH clones were associated with declines in HvG clones. GvH clones were found in recipient bone marrow, and some of the GvH clones appeared earlier in ileal mucosa or blood, which is consistent with an intestinal mucosal origin. In the allografts of patients with donor T cell macrochimerism, GvH to HvG T cell clonal ratios were high. Conclusions were limited by the relatively low number and heterogeneity of intestinal transplant patients.

The library relied on the immunoSEQ multiplex PCR assay. For most patients, genomic DNA was isolated using the Qiagen DNeasy Blood and Tissue Kit and was shipped frozen to Adaptive Biotechnologies for TCR sequencing. For most patients, genomic DNA was subjected to high-throughput TCR-beta CDR3 sequencing by Adaptive Biotechnologies. In the original analysis: TCR sequencing data for over 15 patients were retrieved from Adaptive's ImmunoSEQ software; three other patients were processed with MiXCR and VDJtools. CD4 versus CD8 sorting errors were corrected by removing sequences found in both subsets at a frequency ratio below 5:1. Because the origin of CDR3 nucleotide sequences shared between donor and recipient could not be assigned, those sequences were removed. To count as alloreactive, a clone needed at least 2-fold expansion over unstimulated cells and a minimum CFSE-low frequency of 0.002% (template counts) or 0.001% (read counts). Clones were considered mappable if detected in sequenced pre-transplant spleen, lymph node, or MLR CFSE-low populations of the donor or recipient. Cumulative frequency of alloreactive clones was calculated as a percentage of all sequences weighted by copy number. Not all clones reach the TCRdb copy of this immuneACCESS table, which keeps in-frame sequences only. Checked studies attribute under half of the gap to unresolved V genes and leave the rest unexplained. D and trimming come from the DNA, and the V and J calls and clone size come from that table. Present in this sample are approximately 70,000 clones, 84% of which were seen just once. The ten largest account for roughly 0.4% of the sample.

The source was unstimulated CD4+ T cells sorted from spleen or lymph node cells, collected before transplant. The clonotype was recovered from a human donor who was the organ donor for an intestinal transplant.

The CDR3 reads as follows: CASSQLGQGSSNTGELFF. The nucleotides read TGTGCCAGCAGCCAGTTGGGACAGGGGTCGTCGAACACCGGGGAGCTGTTTTTT. Recombination linked TRBV14 to TRBJ2-2, and TRBD1 matches 10 of the central bases. After removal of 3 bases from V and 0 bases from J, the junction retains 7 bases not matched to a gene. The germline V gene supplies CDR1 SGHDN and CDR2 FVKESK. Its CDR3 holds 18 amino acids, cysteine through phenylalanine. The only DNA kept is the CDR3, 54 bases in frame from the first base.